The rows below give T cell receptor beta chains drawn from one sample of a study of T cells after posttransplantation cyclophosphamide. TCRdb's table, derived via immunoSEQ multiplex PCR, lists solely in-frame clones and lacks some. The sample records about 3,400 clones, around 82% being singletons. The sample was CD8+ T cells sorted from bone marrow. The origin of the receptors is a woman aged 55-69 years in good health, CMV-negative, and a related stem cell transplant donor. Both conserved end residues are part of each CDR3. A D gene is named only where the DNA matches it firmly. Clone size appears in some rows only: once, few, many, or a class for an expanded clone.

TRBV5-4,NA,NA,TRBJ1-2,TGTGCCAGCAGCTCATGGACAGCCTATGGCTACACCTTC,CASSSWTAYGYTF
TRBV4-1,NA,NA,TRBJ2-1,TGCGCCAGCAGCCAAGGGCTAGTAACCTATGAGCAGTTCTTC,CASSQGLVTYEQFF
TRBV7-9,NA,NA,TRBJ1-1,TGTGCCAGCAGCTTAGCGATTTTAGAGGGAGACGGGTTT,CASSLAILEGDGF
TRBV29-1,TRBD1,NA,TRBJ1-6,TGCAGCGTTATGGACAGGGGCCGGGCAAGGACCCTCCACTTT,CSVMDRGRARTLHF
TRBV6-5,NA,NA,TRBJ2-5,TGTGCCAGCAGTCCCAACCCGGGACTCCAAGAGACCCAGTACTTC,CASSPNPGLQETQYF
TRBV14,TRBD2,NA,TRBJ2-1,TGTGCCAGCAGACCGACTAGCGGGCGCTACAATGAGCAGTTCTTC,CASRPTSGRYNEQFF
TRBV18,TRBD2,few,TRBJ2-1,TGTGCCAGCTCACCATGGGACTGGACTAGCGGGAGCAATGAGCAGTTCTTC,CASSPWDWTSGSNEQFF
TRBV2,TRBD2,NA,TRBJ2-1,TGTGCCAGCAGCGGGACTAGCGGGAGCCTTATTTACAATGAGCAGTTCTTC,CASSGTSGSLIYNEQFF
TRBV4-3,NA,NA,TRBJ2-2,TGCGCCAGCAGCCAAGATTGGCAGGGAAGGGCCGGGGAGCTGTTTTTT,CASSQDWQGRAGELFF
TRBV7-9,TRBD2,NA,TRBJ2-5,TGTGCCAGCAGCCGTCGATCGGCGGGGGGTGTCCGAGAGACCCAGTACTTC,CASSRRSAGGVRETQYF
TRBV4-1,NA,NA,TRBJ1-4,TGCGCCAGCAGCCAGGGGACAATTTCTAATGAAAAACTGTTTTTT,CASSQGTISNEKLFF
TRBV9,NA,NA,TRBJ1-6,TGTGCCAGCAGCGAGGGCCGGGAGATTTCACCCCTCCACTTT,CASSEGREISPLHF